The 5 T cell receptor beta chains given below trace back to one sample, sequenced in a study of blood T cell repertoires in COVID-19 (dated by TCRdb to the early 2020s). The receptor library was made with the immunoSEQ multiplex PCR assay. Drawn from immuneACCESS, this table holds only the in-frame rearrangements with V and J called that TCRdb kept. Clones are partly lost; checked studies trace under half to an unresolved V gene and leave the rest unexplained. The sample records approximately 200,000 clones, around four fifths of which are singletons. 4.5% to 5.5% of the sample goes to the ten largest clones. The sequencing sample was made of peripheral blood. Source of these receptors: a woman younger than 45 with acute or convalescent COVID-19.

This clone was seen only a few times. The rearrangement uses TRBV9 and TRBJ2-3, with 9 bases fitting TRBD2. The CDR3 totals 17 residues. The ends lost 0 bases at V and 6 bases at J; junction bases unmatched: 11. Germline values: CDR1 SGDLS, CDR2 YYNGEE. The CDR3 region is CASSVGPGAGGGDTQYF. The CDR3 DNA follows: TGTGCCAGCAGCGTAGGACCGGGAGCGGGGGGCGGGGATACGCAGTATTTT.

The chain has TRBV28 and TRBJ1-1, with unresolved D. From germline, CDR1 is MDHEN and CDR2 SYDVKM. This CDR3 is built from 14 residues. V lost 7 bases and J lost 5, with 17 bases in between. CDR3 sequence reads: CASTLRRVLTEAFF. The CDR3 coding sequence is TGTGCCAGCACCTTACGGCGGGTCTTGACTGAAGCTTTCTTT.

The chain couples TRBV29-1 to TRBJ2-2, with D perhaps matching TRBD2 (6 bases). V was pared by 7 bases and J by 0 bases, with 12 bases between. Per germline, CDR1 SQVTM and CDR2 ANQGSEA. The CDR3 totals 14 residues. The CDR3 bases are TGCAGCGCCGGAGGGAGTACGAACACCGGGGAGCTGTTTTTT. Protein product: CSAGGSTNTGELFF.

This chain joins TRBV5-1 and TRBJ2-5, with D possibly being TRBD2 (6 bases). Germline CDR1 and CDR2: SGHRS and YFSETQ. The CDR3 covers 15 residues. V lost 0 bases and J 3 bases, leaving 12 bases between the germline ends. CDR3 nucleotide sequence: TGCGCCAGCAGCTTGGACAGCGGGTGGGAAGAGACCCAGTACTTC. Translating it yields CASSLDSGWEETQYF.

J is TRBJ1-3 and V is TRBV6-5; D may be TRBD1 (6 bases). The germline gives CDR1 MNHEY, CDR2 SVGAGI. The CDR3 consists of 14 residues. Between the trimmed V and J ends, which lost 8 bases and 4 bases, there was a span of 15 bases. As DNA, the CDR3 is TGTGCCAGCCCCCTTAGACAGGACGGAAACACCATATATTTT. It specifies CASPLRQDGNTIYF.